This TCR beta chain was sequenced during a study of STAT5B mutations in CD4+ large granular lymphocyte leukemia. Across the whole study: Healthy donors showed HLA-associated enrichment of the CDR3 'QG' motif.

TCRdb's copy holds only in-frame clones and misses some; the assay was immunoSEQ multiplex PCR. Of approximately 49,000 clones listed, about 70% were seen once; the top ten hold 1.5% to 1.7%. The CDR3 extends over 15 amino acids. V gave up 5 bases and J gave up 1 base, with 12 bases separating them. CDR1 and CDR2 from the germline V gene are SGHTA and FQGNSA. The sequence was collected from a human donor in good health. Sequencing was done on a sample of CD4+ T cells from blood buffy coats. The chain combines TRBV7-2 with TRBJ2-1; tentatively, D is TRBD1 (5 bases). The DNA for the CDR3 is TGTGCCAGCAGCGCAGACAGCCAGTCCTACAATGAGCAGTTCTTC. Its protein product is CASSADSQSYNEQFF.